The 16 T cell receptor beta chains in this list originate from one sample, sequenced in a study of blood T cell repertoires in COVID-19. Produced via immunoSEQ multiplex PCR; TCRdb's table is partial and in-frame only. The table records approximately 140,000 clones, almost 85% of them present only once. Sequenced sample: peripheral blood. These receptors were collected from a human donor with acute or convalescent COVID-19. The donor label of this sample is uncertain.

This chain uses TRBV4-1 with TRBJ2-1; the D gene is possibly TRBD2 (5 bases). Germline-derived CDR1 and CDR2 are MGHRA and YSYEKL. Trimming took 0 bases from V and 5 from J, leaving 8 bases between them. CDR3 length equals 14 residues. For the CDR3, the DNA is TGCGCCAGCAGCCAAGAGGACTTCGACAATGAGCAGTTCTTC. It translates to CASSQEDFDNEQFF.

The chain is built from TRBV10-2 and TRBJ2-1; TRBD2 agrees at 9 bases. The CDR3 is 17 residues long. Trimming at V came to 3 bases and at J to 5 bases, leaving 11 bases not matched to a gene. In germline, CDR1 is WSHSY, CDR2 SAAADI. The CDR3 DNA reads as TGCGCCAGCAGTGAACTATCGCGGGGGGGGCCCCACAATGAGCAGTTCTTC. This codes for CASSELSRGGPHNEQFF.

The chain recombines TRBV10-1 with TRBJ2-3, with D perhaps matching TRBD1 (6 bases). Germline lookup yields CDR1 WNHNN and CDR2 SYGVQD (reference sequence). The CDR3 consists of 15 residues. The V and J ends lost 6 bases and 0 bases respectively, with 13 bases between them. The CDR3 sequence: CASRSRTDSTDTQYF. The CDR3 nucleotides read TGCGCCAGCAGATCACGGACAGACAGCACAGATACGCAGTATTTT.

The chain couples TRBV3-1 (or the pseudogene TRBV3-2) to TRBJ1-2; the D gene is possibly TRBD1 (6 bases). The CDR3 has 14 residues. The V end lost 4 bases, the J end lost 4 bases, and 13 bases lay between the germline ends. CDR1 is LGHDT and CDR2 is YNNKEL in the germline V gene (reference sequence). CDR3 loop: CASSPGHKVYGYTF. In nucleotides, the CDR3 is TGTGCCAGCAGCCCGGGACATAAAGTCTATGGCTACACCTTC.

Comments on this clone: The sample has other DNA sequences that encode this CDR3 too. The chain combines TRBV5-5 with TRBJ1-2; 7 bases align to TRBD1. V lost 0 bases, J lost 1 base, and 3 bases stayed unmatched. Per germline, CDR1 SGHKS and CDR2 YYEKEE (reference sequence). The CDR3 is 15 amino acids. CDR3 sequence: CASSLAGTVNYGYTF. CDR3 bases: TGTGCCAGCAGCTTGGCCGGGACAGTTAACTATGGCTACACCTTC.

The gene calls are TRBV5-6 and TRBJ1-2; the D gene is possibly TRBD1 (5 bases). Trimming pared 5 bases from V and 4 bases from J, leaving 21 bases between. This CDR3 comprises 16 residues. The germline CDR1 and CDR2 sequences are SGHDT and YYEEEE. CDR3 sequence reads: CASSRTVQVRSYGYTF. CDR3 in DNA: TGTGCCAGCAGTCGAACCGTACAGGTGAGGAGCTATGGCTACACCTTC.

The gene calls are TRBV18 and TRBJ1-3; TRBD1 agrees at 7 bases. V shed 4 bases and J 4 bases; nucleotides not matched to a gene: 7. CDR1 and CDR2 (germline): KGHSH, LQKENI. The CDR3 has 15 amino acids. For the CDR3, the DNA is TGTGCCAGCTCACGACAGGGTATGGGAGGAAACACCATATATTTT. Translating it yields CASSRQGMGGNTIYF.

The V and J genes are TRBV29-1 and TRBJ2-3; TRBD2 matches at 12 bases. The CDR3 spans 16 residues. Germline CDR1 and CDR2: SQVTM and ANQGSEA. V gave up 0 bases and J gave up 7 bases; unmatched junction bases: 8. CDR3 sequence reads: CSVEDRASGGVNTQYF. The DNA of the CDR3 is TGCAGCGTTGAAGATCGGGCTAGCGGGGGGGTAAATACGCAGTATTTT.

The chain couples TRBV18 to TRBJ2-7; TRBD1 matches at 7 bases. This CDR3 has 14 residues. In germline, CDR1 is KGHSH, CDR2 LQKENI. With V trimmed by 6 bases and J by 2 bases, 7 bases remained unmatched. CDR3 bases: TGTGCCAGCTCTGGGGAACAGGGGACCTACGAGCAGTACTTC. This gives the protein CASSGEQGTYEQYF.

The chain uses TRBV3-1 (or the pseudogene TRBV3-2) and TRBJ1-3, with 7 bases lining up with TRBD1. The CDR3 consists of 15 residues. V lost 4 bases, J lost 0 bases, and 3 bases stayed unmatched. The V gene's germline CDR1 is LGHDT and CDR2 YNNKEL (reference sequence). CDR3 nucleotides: TGTGCCAGCAGCCCCGACAGGGACTCTGGAAACACCATATATTTT. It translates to CASSPDRDSGNTIYF.

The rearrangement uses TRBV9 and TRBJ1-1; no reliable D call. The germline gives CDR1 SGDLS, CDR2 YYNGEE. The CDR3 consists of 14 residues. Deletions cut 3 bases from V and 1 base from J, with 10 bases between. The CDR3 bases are TGTGCCAGCAGCGGGTTGGGAGGGAACACTGAAGCTTTCTTT. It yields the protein CASSGLGGNTEAFF.

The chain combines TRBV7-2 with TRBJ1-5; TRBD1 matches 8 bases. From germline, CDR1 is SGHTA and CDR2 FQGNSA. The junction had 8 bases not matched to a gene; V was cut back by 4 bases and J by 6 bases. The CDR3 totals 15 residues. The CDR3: CASSSGDRGFQPQHF. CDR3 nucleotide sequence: TGTGCCAGCAGCTCCGGAGACAGGGGATTTCAGCCCCAGCATTTT.

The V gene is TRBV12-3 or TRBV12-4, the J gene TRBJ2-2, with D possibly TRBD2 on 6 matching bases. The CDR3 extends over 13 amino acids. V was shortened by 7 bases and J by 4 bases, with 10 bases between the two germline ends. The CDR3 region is CASNLGGTGELFF. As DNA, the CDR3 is TGTGCCAGCAACCTGGGGGGCACCGGGGAGCTGTTTTTT.

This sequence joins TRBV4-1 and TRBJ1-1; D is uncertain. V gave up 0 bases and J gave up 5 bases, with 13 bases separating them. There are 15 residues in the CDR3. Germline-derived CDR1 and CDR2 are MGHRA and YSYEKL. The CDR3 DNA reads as TGCGCCAGCAGCCAAGATGAGCTAGCGGGAACTGAAGCTTTCTTT. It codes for CASSQDELAGTEAFF.

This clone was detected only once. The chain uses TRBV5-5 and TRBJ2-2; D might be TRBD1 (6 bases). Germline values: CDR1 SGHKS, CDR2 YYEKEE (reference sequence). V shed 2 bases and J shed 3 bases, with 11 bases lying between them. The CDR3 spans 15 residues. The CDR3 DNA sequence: TGTGCCAGCAGCTTAGCAGGGGTTGACACCGGGGAGCTGTTTTTT. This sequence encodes CASSLAGVDTGELFF. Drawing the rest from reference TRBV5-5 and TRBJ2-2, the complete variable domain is DAGVTQSPTHLIKTRGQQVTLRCSPISGHKSVSWYQQVLGQGPQFIFQYYEKEERGRGNFPDRFSARQFPNYSSELNVNALLLGDSALYLCASSLAGVDTGELFFGEGSRLTVL.

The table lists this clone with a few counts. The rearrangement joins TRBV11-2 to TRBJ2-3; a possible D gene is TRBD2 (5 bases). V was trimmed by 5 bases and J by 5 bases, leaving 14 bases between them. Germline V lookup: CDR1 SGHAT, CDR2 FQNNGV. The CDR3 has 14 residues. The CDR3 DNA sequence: TGTGCCAGCAGCCCTCGGGTGGGGAGAGATACGCAGTATTTT. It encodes CASSPRVGRDTQYF.